This TCR beta chain comes out of a study of blood T cell repertoires in COVID-19. In the original processing: How many nucleated cells were present was estimated from reference gene primer amplification. Clones were read by immunoSEQ multiplex PCR, and TCRdb kept only the in-frame ones, dropping some. The V and J calls and clone size were taken over from that table, and D and trimming were inferred from the DNA. There are 70,000 to 95,000 clones in the sample; 80% to 90% occur only once, and less than 3.5% lies in the top ten. Trimming cost V 6 bases and J 6 bases; bases outside gene matches: 7. The CDR3 has 15 amino acids. Per the germline V gene, CDR1 is MNHEY and CDR2 is SVGAGI.

The source material was peripheral blood. The chain links TRBV6-5 to TRBJ2-2; 10 nucleotides line up with TRBD2. The sequence was collected from a man between 50 and 59 years old with COVID-19, enrolled during active disease. The CDR3 coding sequence is TGTGCCAGCAGAGGTAGCGGGGGGCCTGCCGGGGAGCTGTTTTTT. This translates into CASRGSGGPAGELFF.